This T cell receptor beta chain came from a study of blood T cells in healthy people across ages. Study-wide results and caveats: Long-lived and aged donors differed, with more naive CD4+ cells and higher diversity in the long-lived. Older age went with lower TCR beta diversity per million T cells, in a roughly linear way.

Healthy Caucasian individuals from Russia aged roughly 6 to 90 served as donors. This clonotype was seen a few times. Its antigen is unidentified. Next came a second PCR, run for roughly 6 to 11 cycles, which used a sample-barcoded 5' primer along with a J-beta primer mix. Carrying 12 random nucleotides, a template-switch adaptor labeled each individual cDNA molecule. TCRdb called the 5' RACE reads again in MiXCR, with one record for every CDR3 protein. The sample includes about 640,000 distinct CDR3 sequences, roughly 50% of them seen just once. CDR1 is MGHRA and CDR2 is YSYEKL in the germline V gene. The junction had 8 bases not matched to a gene; V was cut back by 4 bases and J by 5 bases. The CDR3 runs 15 residues.

The J gene is TRBJ2-5, the V gene TRBV4-1, with TRBD1 identical over 9 bases. This TCR was sampled from a man aged 55 to 69 in good health. Sequenced sample: blood. CDR3 nucleotide sequence: TGCGCCAGCAGCCCCGGGACAGGGAGTTGGGAGACCCAGTACTTC. Translating gives CASSPGTGSWETQYF.